Below, 25 T cell receptor beta chains from the same sample are listed, as sequenced in a study of blood T cell repertoires in COVID-19. Assay: immunoSEQ multiplex PCR; the TCRdb copy retains only in-frame clones and omits some. The sample holds roughly 100,000 clones, over 85% seen once. Sample: peripheral blood. All receptors derive from a woman aged 50 to 65 with COVID-19, enrolled during active disease.

V is TRBV7-9 and J is TRBJ1-3; unclear D gene. This CDR3 has 14 amino acids. The V and J ends lost 3 bases and 0 bases respectively, with 6 bases between them. Germline-derived CDR1 and CDR2 are SEHNR and FQNEAQ (reference sequence). The chain's CDR3 is CASSLSNSGNTIYF. CDR3 coding DNA: TGTGCCAGCAGCTTGAGTAACTCTGGAAACACCATATATTTT.

A few counts support this clone. V and J are TRBV15 and TRBJ2-7; 9 bases align to TRBD2. V trimming: 1 base; J trimming: 4 bases; junction bases outside the gene matches: 5. Germline V gene sequence: CDR1 LNHNV, CDR2 YYDKDF (reference sequence). This CDR3 has 15 residues. The CDR3 loop is CATSRVLSGGYEQYF. In DNA, the CDR3 is TGTGCCACCAGCAGAGTCCTTAGCGGGGGATACGAGCAGTACTTC.

V and J are TRBV6-2 or TRBV6-3 and TRBJ1-1, with D uncertain. With 0 bases removed from V and 5 bases from J, the gap between germline ends came to 13 bases. Germline lookup yields CDR1 MNHEY and CDR2 SVGEGT. This CDR3 has 15 amino acids. The CDR3 bases are TGTGCCAGCAGTTACTCGATCGGGGTTTGGACTGAAGCTTTCTTT. It yields the protein CASSYSIGVWTEAFF.

The chain joins TRBV4-3 to TRBJ2-7, with TRBD1 matching over 7 bases. This CDR3 spans 13 amino acids. In germline, CDR1 is LGHNA, CDR2 YSLEER. Trimming at V came to 3 bases and at J to 5 bases, leaving 4 bases not matched to a gene. The DNA of the CDR3 is TGCGCCAGCAGCCACCTTACAGGGGACGAGCAGTACTTC. Translating it yields CASSHLTGDEQYF.

This chain links TRBV5-4 with TRBJ2-7; TRBD2 aligns across 8 bases. This CDR3 is built from 18 residues. J gave up 2 bases and V 0 bases, and 13 bases lay outside the gene matches. CDR1 and CDR2 (germline): SGHNT, YYREEE (reference sequence). Written as DNA, the CDR3 is TGTGCCAGCAGCTTGGCCGGGTTCGGGGGGGCGAGCGCCTACGAGCAGTACGTC. Translation gives CASSLAGFGGASAYEQYV.

The chain employs TRBV19 and TRBJ2-1, with TRBD1 identical over 9 bases. With V trimmed by 7 bases and J by 4 bases, 8 bases remained unmatched. CDR3 length: 15 residues. Germline CDR1 and CDR2: LNHDA and SQIVND (reference sequence). The CDR3 reads CASTQRTGVYNEQFF. The CDR3 DNA is TGTGCCAGTACTCAAAGGACAGGGGTGTACAATGAGCAGTTCTTC.

The chain couples TRBV9 to TRBJ1-2; D is possibly TRBD1 (6 bases). Germline-derived CDR1 and CDR2 are SGDLS and YYNGEE. V lost 0 bases and J 8 bases, leaving 11 bases between the germline ends. The CDR3 totals 13 residues. The CDR3 DNA follows: TGTGCCAGCAGCGTAGAGATCAGGGGAGGCTACACCTTC. Protein sequence: CASSVEIRGGYTF. The full variable domain, its missing parts supplied by reference TRBV9 and TRBJ1-2, is DSGVTQTPKHLITATGQRVTLRCSPRSGDLSVYWYQQSLDQGLQFLIQYYNGEERAKGNILERFSAQQFPDLHSELNLSSLELGDSALYFCASSVEIRGGYTFGSGTRLTVV.

The V call is TRBV12-3 or TRBV12-4, the J call TRBJ1-2; no clear D gene. This CDR3 has 12 amino acids. With 3 bases removed from V and 7 bases from J, the gap between germline ends came to 9 bases. For the CDR3, the DNA is TGTGCCAGCAGTTTTGGAGGCAGTGGCTACACCTTC. Translated: CASSFGGSGYTF.

This clone was observed once. This chain links TRBV5-8 with TRBJ1-6, with TRBD1 matching 9 bases. V shed 3 bases, J shed 8 bases, and the junction held 6 bases outside the gene matches. The CDR3 spans 15 residues. The germline gives CDR1 SGHTS, CDR2 YDEGEE. In nucleotides, the CDR3 is TGTGCCAGCAGCTCCGGGACAGGGTCCGATTCACCCCTCCACTTT. The encoded protein is CASSSGTGSDSPLHF.

This clone was observed a few times. The rearrangement links TRBV19 to TRBJ1-5; 8 bases match TRBD1. V gave up 4 bases and J gave up 5 bases; unmatched junction bases: 10. Germline CDR1 LNHDA, CDR2 SQIVND (reference sequence). The CDR3 runs 16 residues. The CDR3: CASSTRTGLFDQPQHF. The CDR3 nucleotides are TGTGCCAGTAGTACCAGGACAGGGCTTTTCGATCAGCCCCAGCATTTT.

The CDR3 reads CASSEGLASVSEQYF. DNA of the CDR3: TGTGCCAGCAGTGAGGGACTAGCAAGCGTTAGCGAGCAGTACTTC. The J gene is TRBJ2-7, the V gene TRBV6-1, with 9 bases fitting TRBD2. After removal of 3 bases from V and 6 bases from J, the junction contained 9 bases not matched to a gene. The CDR3 runs 15 residues. Germline-derived CDR1 and CDR2 are MNHNS and SASEGT.

The rearrangement uses TRBV29-1 and TRBJ1-2; tentatively, D is TRBD1 (5 bases). Looked up from germline, CDR1 is SQVTM and CDR2 is ANQGSEA. The CDR3 is made up of 15 amino acids. The ends were cut back, 0 bases at V and 2 bases at J, with 13 bases in the middle. The CDR3 protein is CSVEERNQGNYGYTF. CDR3 nucleotides: TGCAGCGTTGAAGAGAGAAACCAGGGAAACTATGGCTACACCTTC.

V is TRBV19 and J is TRBJ1-1; no definite D call. This CDR3 has 13 residues. The germline V gene has CDR1 LNHDA and CDR2 SQIVND (reference sequence). Trimming removed 2 bases at V and 7 bases at J, with 11 bases between. CDR3 coding DNA: TGTGCCAGTAGTATATATGGCTACAGTGAAGCTTTCTTT. Protein sequence: CASSIYGYSEAFF.

This chain links TRBV2 with TRBJ2-3, with 9 bases that match TRBD1. V was clipped by 6 bases and J by 4 bases; unmatched bases: 5. CDR1 and CDR2 (germline): SNHLY, FYNNEI. The CDR3 runs 14 residues. The CDR3 spells CASRRTGASDTQYF. The CDR3 DNA reads as TGTGCCAGCAGAAGGACAGGGGCATCAGATACGCAGTATTTT.

This clone was recorded once. The chain uses TRBV19 and TRBJ2-7; D unclear. Germline CDR1 is LNHDA and CDR2 is SQIVND (reference sequence). The CDR3 runs to 14 residues. Trimming pared 3 bases from V and 5 bases from J, leaving 14 bases between. The DNA for the CDR3 is TGTGCCAGTAGTATCGACACCCACAGTCACGAGCAGTACTTC. Amino acids: CASSIDTHSHEQYF.

The chain couples TRBV10-3 to TRBJ1-1, with 7 nucleotides matching TRBD1. The CDR3 is 16 residues long. From germline, CDR1 is ENHRY and CDR2 SYGVKD. Trimming took 3 bases from V and 1 from J; bases not matched to a gene: 8. CDR3 residues: CAISESRQGGNTEAFF. The CDR3 DNA is TGTGCCATCAGTGAATCGAGGCAGGGGGGGAACACTGAAGCTTTCTTT.

The chain couples TRBV27 to TRBJ2-5; 8 bases line up with TRBD1. The CDR3 consists of 14 residues. Germline CDR1 and CDR2: MNHEY and SMNVEV (reference sequence). V was clipped by 8 bases and J by 5 bases; unmatched bases: 10. This CDR3 is CASRPRGRWETQYF. The DNA of the CDR3 is TGTGCCAGCCGTCCCAGGGGGCGGTGGGAGACCCAGTACTTC.

V is TRBV11-1 and J is TRBJ1-1; 7 bases agree with TRBD1. The CDR3 length is 14 residues. Germline lookup yields CDR1 SGHAT and CDR2 FQDESV (reference sequence). The V gene end was trimmed by 3 bases and the J gene end by 6 bases; junction bases not matched to a gene: 7. The CDR3 DNA reads TGTGCCAGCAGCTTCGGGTGGACAGGCGCTGAAGCTTTCTTT. Its translation is CASSFGWTGAEAFF.

V gene TRBV5-6 combines with J gene TRBJ2-7; TRBD1 agrees at 8 bases. This CDR3 has 13 residues. V dropped 4 bases and J dropped 3; count of bases not matched to a gene: 3. Germline V gene lookup returns CDR1 SGHDT and CDR2 YYEEEE. This chain's CDR3 is CASSRDRSYEQYV. The DNA for the CDR3 is TGTGCCAGCAGCCGGGACAGGAGCTACGAGCAGTACGTC.

This chain joins TRBV3-1 (or the pseudogene TRBV3-2) and TRBJ1-2; tentative D call: TRBD1 (6 bases). Deletions cut 6 bases from V and 7 bases from J, with 21 bases between. The CDR3 length is 15 residues. Per germline, CDR1 LGHDT and CDR2 YNNKEL (reference sequence). The CDR3 DNA reads as TGTGCCAGCAGTTCGACAGGACTCCGTATCCTTGGCTACACCTTC. Protein product: CASSSTGLRILGYTF.

CDR3: CASSDWEVLGGEAFF. The CDR3 bases are TGTGCCAGCAGTGATTGGGAAGTCTTGGGGGGGGAAGCTTTCTTT. The chain is built from TRBV25-1 and TRBJ1-1; D is perhaps TRBD1 (5 bases). CDR3 length: 15 amino acids. V was pared by 3 bases and J by 8 bases, with 19 bases between. Germline V lookup: CDR1 MGHDK, CDR2 SYGVNS.

The chain uses TRBV19 and TRBJ1-2; 7 nucleotides agree with TRBD1. V gave up 5 bases and J gave up 4 bases; unmatched junction bases: 4. The CDR3 covers 13 residues. Germline CDR1 and CDR2: LNHDA and SQIVND (reference sequence). CDR3 coding DNA: TGTGCCAGTAGTGAGGACAGGATCTATGGCTACACCTTC. This gives the protein CASSEDRIYGYTF. Drawing the rest from reference TRBV19 and TRBJ1-2, the complete variable domain is DGGITQSPKYLFRKEGQNVTLSCEQNLNHDAMYWYRQDPGQGLRLIYYSQIVNDFQKGDIAEGYSVSREKKESFPLTVTSAQKNPTAFYLCASSEDRIYGYTFGSGTRLTVV.

This chain joins TRBV4-2 and TRBJ2-5, with 15 bases fitting TRBD2. The CDR3 extends over 18 amino acids. CDR1 is LGHNA, CDR2 YNFKEQ, per germline. J was trimmed by 2 bases and V by 3 bases; bases with no gene match: 7. The CDR3 DNA sequence: TGTGCCAGCAGCCAGTCCGGGACTAGCGGGGGGTTACAAGAGACCCAGTACTTC. Translated: CASSQSGTSGGLQETQYF.

The table lists this clone with a count of one. This sequence joins TRBV27 and TRBJ1-6; 8 bases line up with TRBD1. Germline-derived CDR1 and CDR2 are MNHEY and SMNVEV (reference sequence). The CDR3 runs 16 residues. J was trimmed by 8 bases and V by 6 bases; bases with no gene match: 12. The CDR3 nucleotides read TGTGCCAGCAGGTCCCAGGGACAGGTTAAGGATTCACCCCTCCACTTT. This sequence encodes CASRSQGQVKDSPLHF.

As to this clone: Because the CDR3's place on the DNA is in doubt, the DNA is left out and the CDR3 is given as listed by TCRdb. The chain has TRBV5-6 and TRBJ1-5; the table calls TRBD1, which could not be checked here. With termini counted, the CDR3 has 13 amino acids. Per germline, CDR1 SGHDT and CDR2 YYEEEE. This CDR3 is CASSFGTGAPGHF.